Reported below is one T cell receptor (beta chain). Germline V gene sequence: CDR1 MNHNS, CDR2 SASEGT. The CDR3 sequence is 15 residues long. V lost 4 bases to trimming and J lost 4 bases, with 11 bases between them. The data derive from a study of T-cell reconstitution after alpha-beta-depleted transplantation in children. During its preparation, the TCRbeta library received unique molecular identifiers. TCRdb passed the PCR reads through MiXCR, listing each CDR3 protein once. Here the sample spans around 120,000 distinct CDR3 sequences, about 21% being singletons. The sample consisted of PBMCs, mostly from graft donor cells, taken 180 days after TCRalphabeta/CD19-depleted stem cell transplant. V gene TRBV6-1 combines with J gene TRBJ1-6, with D perhaps matching TRBD1 (5 bases). The sequence came from a male patient between 2 and 10 years old who had a stem cell transplant for chronic granulomatous disease, so the T cells may come from the graft donor. CDR3 nucleotide sequence: TGTGCCAGCAGTGGAGACAGAGTTTATAATTCACCCCTCCACTTT. Its protein product is CASSGDRVYNSPLHF.